Described below is a single T cell receptor beta chain sequence and its context. Its antigen is still unknown. Profiled with immunoSEQ multiplex PCR; TCRdb holds only in-frame clones, not every one. Of roughly 93,000 clones listed, 85% to 95% are singletons. This specimen comes from a study of siplizumab effects on memory and regulatory T cells. Study findings and constraints: A minor share of alloreactive clones matched unstimulated subsets. Proliferating siplizumab-culture Tregs lacked confirmation of suppressive function. Naive T cells seemed more diverse than memory cells; they also seemed major alloresponse contributors.

Germline-derived CDR1 and CDR2 are MDHEN and SYDVKM. The CDR3 covers 15 residues. Trimming took 3 bases from V and 2 from J, leaving 11 bases between them. The gene calls are TRBV28 and TRBJ1-3, with D possibly being TRBD1 (6 bases). The clonotype originates from a human donor in good health. Material for sequencing was non-Treg CD4+ T cells sorted from blood. Written as DNA, the CDR3 is TGTGCCAGCAGTTTGCTACAGGGAACTGGAAACACCATATATTTT. This codes for CASSLLQGTGNTIYF.